These 23 T cell receptor beta chains share one sample of origin, sequenced in a study of human T cells and chemical hapten exposure. From the 5' RACE reads, TCRdb called clonotypes with MiXCR, one entry per CDR3 protein. This sample has about 140,000 distinct CDR3 sequences, with 3.5% to 5% found just once. Total RNA came from unfractionated whole blood. The origin of the receptors is a female donor in good health.

On this clonotype itself: Just one base apart from a much larger clone, this may be a read error. The chain combines TRBV7-9 with TRBJ1-1; TRBD1 is a possible D gene (5 bases). Deletions cut 4 bases from V and 4 bases from J, with 16 bases between. This CDR3 has 15 residues. CDR1 SEHNR and CDR2 FQNEAQ come from the germline V gene (reference sequence). The CDR3 DNA follows: TGTGCCAGCAGCTCAAGCGCTGGGGGGGGCACTGAAGCTTTCTTT. Protein: CASSSSAGGGTEAFF. Drawing the rest from reference TRBV7-9 and TRBJ1-1, the complete variable domain is DTGVSQNPRHKITKRGQNVTFRCDPISEHNRLYWYRQTLGQGPEFLTYFQNEAQLEKSRLLSDRFSAERPKGSFSTLEIQRTEQGDSAMYLCASSSSAGGGTEAFFGQGTRLTVV.

A word on this clonotype: A read error is possible here, since a much larger clone lies one base away. The V call is TRBV3-1, the J call TRBJ2-3; 8 positions match TRBD2. Germline V lookup: CDR1 LGHDT, CDR2 YNNKEL (reference sequence). CDR3 length: 16 amino acids. The CDR3 sequence is CASSQTGGVSRDTQYF. CDR3 DNA: TGTGCCAGCAGCCAAACCGGGGGGGTCAGCAGAGATACGCAGTATTTT.

This clonotype was recorded at least ten times. J is TRBJ2-1 and V is TRBV20-1, with TRBD2 matching over 14 bases. The CDR3 loop spans 14 amino acids. V was pared by 6 bases and J by 8 bases, with 6 bases of the junction left unmatched. The germline V gene encodes CDR1 DFQATT and CDR2 SNEGSKA (reference sequence). The CDR3 DNA follows: TGCAGTGCCGAAAGACTAGCGGGGGGGGATGAGCAGTTCTTC. Residues: CSAERLAGGDEQFF.

This clonotype was picked up a small number of times. This rearrangement joins TRBV15 to TRBJ1-2; no clear D gene. Trimming took 1 base from V and 2 from J, leaving 14 bases between them. There are 16 residues in the CDR3. From germline, CDR1 is LNHNV and CDR2 YYDKDF (reference sequence). The chain's CDR3 is CATSRAPLPGNYGYTF. DNA of the CDR3: TGTGCCACCAGCAGAGCACCCCTCCCGGGGAACTATGGCTACACCTTC.

This clonotype was seen ten or more times. This chain joins TRBV20-1 and TRBJ1-6, with D perhaps matching TRBD1 (5 bases). Germline V gene lookup returns CDR1 DFQATT and CDR2 SNEGSKA (reference sequence). Trimming removed 4 bases from V and 5 bases from J, with 18 bases in between. This CDR3 region has 16 residues. CDR3: CSATVQLGGDNSPLHF. CDR3 nucleotide sequence: TGCAGTGCTACAGTACAGCTCGGAGGGGATAATTCACCCCTCCACTTT.

The genes are TRBV6-6 and TRBJ2-7; 9 bases line up with TRBD1. CDR3 size: 15 residues. After removal of 2 bases from V and 1 base from J, the junction contained 3 bases not matched to a gene. Germline V gene data show CDR1 as MNHNY and CDR2 as SVGAGI (reference sequence). CDR3 nucleotides: TGTGCCAGCAGTTACCAGGACAGGGGATCCTACGAGCAGTACTTC. This codes for CASSYQDRGSYEQYF.

This clonotype was observed at least ten times. The CDR3 here is CSVDGYTDTQYF. Here the CDR3 DNA reads TGCAGCGTCGACGGTTACACAGATACGCAGTATTTT. The chain combines TRBV29-1 with TRBJ2-3; D uncertain. V lost 6 bases to trimming and J lost 2 bases, with 9 bases between them. Germline V gene data show CDR1 as SQVTM and CDR2 as ANQGSEA. CDR3 length equals 12 residues.

The rearrangement joins TRBV4-2 to TRBJ2-7, with 8 bases lining up with TRBD2. This CDR3 comprises 16 residues. The germline gives CDR1 LGHNA, CDR2 YNFKEQ. Trimming at V came to 1 base and at J to 5 bases, leaving 10 bases not matched to a gene. The CDR3 DNA follows: TGTGCCAGCAGCCAAGGAGTAGCGGGGAGGACCGACGAGCAGTACTTC. This encodes CASSQGVAGRTDEQYF.

This clonotype was seen repeatedly, ten times or more. The chain joins TRBV20-1 to TRBJ2-1, with a weak D call TRBD2 (6 bases). Trimming cost V 5 bases and J 4 bases, with 21 bases left between them. Germline V CDR1 and CDR2: DFQATT, SNEGSKA (reference sequence). The CDR3 contains 16 residues. CDR3 residues: CSAPRGWDSPYNEQFF. Written as DNA, the CDR3 is TGCAGTGCTCCACGGGGCTGGGACTCGCCATACAATGAGCAGTTCTTC.

This clonotype has a count of ten or more. The chain has TRBV3-1 and TRBJ2-5; no definite D call. Trimming removed 4 bases from V and 2 bases from J, with 14 bases in between. The CDR3 is made up of 15 amino acids. Germline CDR1 and CDR2: LGHDT and YNNKEL (reference sequence). CDR3 DNA: TGTGCCAGCAGCCGATTAGACCGATTACAAGAGACCCAGTACTTC. Its translation: CASSRLDRLQETQYF.

This clonotype was recorded at least ten times. This sequence joins TRBV5-1 and TRBJ1-1; a possible D gene is TRBD1 (6 bases). In germline, CDR1 is SGHRS, CDR2 YFSETQ. V lost 2 bases and J 1 base, leaving 12 bases between the germline ends. There are 15 residues in the CDR3. CDR3 DNA sequence: TGCGCCAGCAGCTTCCAGGGGAGGGGGAACACTGAAGCTTTCTTT. As protein: CASSFQGRGNTEAFF. Complete variable domain (other parts from reference TRBV5-1 and TRBJ1-1): KAGVTQTPRYLIKTRGQQVTLSCSPISGHRSVSWYQQTPGQGLQFLFEYFSETQRNKGNFPGRFSGRQFSNSRSEMNVSTLELGDSALYLCASSFQGRGNTEAFFGQGTRLTVV.

There are many counts of this clonotype. The chain is built from TRBV5-1 and TRBJ2-3; unclear D gene. The germline V gene encodes CDR1 SGHRS and CDR2 YFSETQ. V was trimmed by 0 bases and J by 2 bases, leaving 16 bases between them. The CDR3 contains 17 residues. CDR3 loop: CASSLALIGDATDTQYF. CDR3 bases: TGCGCCAGCAGCTTGGCCCTCATTGGGGATGCCACAGATACGCAGTATTTT.

This clonotype was recorded a few times. The chain combines TRBV3-1 with TRBJ2-3; D gene unclear. Trimming removed 3 bases at V and 0 bases at J, with 7 bases between. The CDR3 extends over 14 amino acids. CDR1 and CDR2 from the germline V gene are LGHDT and YNNKEL (reference sequence). CDR3 DNA sequence: TGTGCCAGCAGCCATCGAGGTAGCACAGATACGCAGTATTTT. Protein sequence: CASSHRGSTDTQYF.

This chain uses TRBV3-1 with TRBJ2-6; D gene uncertain. Germline V gives CDR1 LGHDT, CDR2 YNNKEL (reference sequence). The CDR3 extends over 12 amino acids. Trimming removed 0 bases from V and 15 bases from J, with 9 bases in between. CDR3 residues: CASSQDNTRLTF. CDR3 DNA: TGTGCCAGCAGCCAAGATAACACGCGCCTGACTTTC.

Only one count was recorded for this clonotype. A much larger clone lies one base from this, so it may be a read error. V usage is TRBV6-5 and J usage is TRBJ2-1, with 12 positions matching TRBD2. The V gene's germline CDR1 is MNHEY and CDR2 SVGAGI. The CDR3 runs to 14 residues. The V and J ends lost 4 bases and 8 bases, in that order; junction bases with no gene match: 3. The CDR3 region is CASSWASGGDEQFF. The CDR3 DNA follows: TGTGCCAGCAGTTGGGCTAGCGGGGGGGATGAGCAGTTCTTC.

This clonotype was counted ten times or more. The CDR3 loop reads CASSLFPTESTEAFF. The CDR3 DNA reads TGTGCCAGCAGTTTATTCCCGACAGAGAGCACTGAAGCTTTCTTT. The J gene is TRBJ1-1, the V gene TRBV28; possibly TRBD1 for D (5 bases). Germline V gene sequence: CDR1 MDHEN, CDR2 SYDVKM. Trimming took 1 base from V and 4 from J, leaving 13 bases between them. The CDR3 is 15 residues long.

This clonotype has just a few counts. The rearrangement uses TRBV27 and TRBJ2-2; 8 bases align to TRBD1. V was clipped by 6 bases and J by 6 bases; unmatched bases: 12. CDR1 and CDR2 (germline): MNHEY, SMNVEV (reference sequence). The CDR3 covers 16 residues. The CDR3, as DNA: TGTGCCAGCAGGAAAACGGGACAGGTTCAGGCCGGGGAGCTGTTTTTT. The encoded protein is CASRKTGQVQAGELFF.

This clonotype showed up many times. The V call is TRBV7-6, the J call TRBJ2-6; D not resolved. The V and J ends lost 1 base and 13 bases respectively, with 11 bases between them. Germline CDR1 reads SGHVS; CDR2 reads FNYEAQ. The CDR3 spans 13 residues. Here the CDR3 DNA reads TGTGCCAGCAGCTTAGATGGTATTGGGGTCCTGACTTTC. As protein: CASSLDGIGVLTF.

In the case of this clonotype: A much more abundant neighbour one base away suggests this may be a read error. V is TRBV6-2 or TRBV6-3 and J is TRBJ2-7; D perhaps matches TRBD1 (6 bases). CDR3 length: 11 residues. Germline V gene sequence: CDR1 MNHEY, CDR2 SVGEGT. Trimming cost V 8 bases and J 5 bases, with 10 bases left between them. This chain's CDR3 is CASGRGDEQYF. The DNA for the CDR3 is TGTGCCAGCGGCAGGGGCGACGAGCAGTACTTC.

This clonotype was found many times. The chain couples TRBV5-4 to TRBJ2-5, with 7 nucleotides matching TRBD2. V shed 0 bases, J shed 3 bases, and the junction held 11 bases outside the gene matches. The germline gives CDR1 SGHNT, CDR2 YYREEE (reference sequence). The CDR3 is 17 residues long. As DNA, the CDR3 is TGTGCCAGCAGCTTGGAAGGAAGCGGGGCGAGAAAAGAGACCCAGTACTTC. Its protein is CASSLEGSGARKETQYF.

There are many counts of this clonotype. The rearrangement joins TRBV7-9 to TRBJ1-4, with D perhaps matching TRBD1 (6 bases). V lost 5 bases, J lost 6 bases, and 13 bases lay in between. CDR3 length: 14 residues. The germline V gene has CDR1 SEHNR and CDR2 FQNEAQ (reference sequence). The CDR3, as DNA: TGTGCCAGCAGCCATCTTCGGACAGATGAAAAACTGTTTTTT. Amino acids: CASSHLRTDEKLFF.

This clonotype was seen at least ten times. The genes are TRBV24-1 and TRBJ2-1; 8 bases fit TRBD2. Trimming at V came to 3 bases and at J to 0 bases, leaving 3 bases not matched to a gene. Germline CDR1 reads KGHDR; CDR2 reads SFDVKD. The CDR3 consists of 16 residues. The CDR3: CATSDPRGASYNEQFF. For the CDR3, the DNA is TGTGCCACCAGTGATCCGCGGGGGGCCTCCTACAATGAGCAGTTCTTC.

This clonotype appeared many times. The chain has TRBV9 and TRBJ2-6, with D possibly being TRBD1 (7 bases). The CDR3 runs 20 residues. CDR1 and CDR2 from the germline V gene are SGDLS and YYNGEE. Trimming removed 0 bases at V and 0 bases at J, with 19 bases between. CDR3 region: CASSVARGDSYHSGANVLTF. The CDR3 region has the DNA TGTGCCAGCAGCGTAGCAAGGGGGGACAGCTATCACTCTGGGGCCAACGTCCTGACTTTC.